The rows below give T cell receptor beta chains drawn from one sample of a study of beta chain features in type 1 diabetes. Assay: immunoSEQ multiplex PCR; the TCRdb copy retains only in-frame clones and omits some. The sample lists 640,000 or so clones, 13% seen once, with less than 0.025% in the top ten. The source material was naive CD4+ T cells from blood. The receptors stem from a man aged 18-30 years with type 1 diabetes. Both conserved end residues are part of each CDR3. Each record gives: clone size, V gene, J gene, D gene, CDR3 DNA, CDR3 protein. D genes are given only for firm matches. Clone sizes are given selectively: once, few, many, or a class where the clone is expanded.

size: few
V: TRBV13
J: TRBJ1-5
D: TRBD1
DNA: TGTGCCAGCAGCTTAGCCCTAACGGAGGGGGCAAGCGCTCAGCCCCAGCATTTT
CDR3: CASSLALTEGASAQPQHF

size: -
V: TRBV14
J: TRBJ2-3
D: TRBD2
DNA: TGTGCCAGCAGCCAAGGACCCCTAGCGGGGGGGCATACGCAGTATTTT
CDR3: CASSQGPLAGGHTQYF

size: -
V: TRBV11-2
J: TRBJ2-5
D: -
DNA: TGTGCCAGCAGCACGGGACGGGAAGAGACCCAGTACTTC
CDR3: CASSTGREETQYF

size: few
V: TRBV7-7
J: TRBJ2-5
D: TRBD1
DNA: TGTGCCAGCAGTAGACAGGGGTGGGAGACCCAGTACTTC
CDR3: CASSRQGWETQYF

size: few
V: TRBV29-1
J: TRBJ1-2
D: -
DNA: TGCAGCGTTGACTTCCTTGGGGGTAACGACTATGGCTACACCTTC
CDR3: CSVDFLGGNDYGYTF

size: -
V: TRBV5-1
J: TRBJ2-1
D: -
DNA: TGCGCCAGCAGCTTGGCCCCGACGGGTGAGCAGTTCTTC
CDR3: CASSLAPTGEQFF

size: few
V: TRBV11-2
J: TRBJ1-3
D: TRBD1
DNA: TGTGCCAGCAGCCCTGACAGGGGGACTCAGAACACCATATATTTT
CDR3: CASSPDRGTQNTIYF

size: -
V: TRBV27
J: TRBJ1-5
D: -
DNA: TGTGCCAGCAGTTCGGGCTATAGCAATCAGCCCCAGCATTTT
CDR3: CASSSGYSNQPQHF

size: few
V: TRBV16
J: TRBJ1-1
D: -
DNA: TGTGCCAGCAGCCAATCAAGTCTCGGGACTGAAGCTTTCTTT
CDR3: CASSQSSLGTEAFF

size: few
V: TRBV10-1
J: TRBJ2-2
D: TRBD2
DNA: TGCGCCAGCAGTGTGGCGGGGGAACCGAACACCGGGGAGCTGTTTTTT
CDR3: CASSVAGEPNTGELFF

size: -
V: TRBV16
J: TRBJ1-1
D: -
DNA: TGTGCCAGCAGCCAACCGGAGGGGGTTGGCACTGAAGCTTTCTTT
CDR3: CASSQPEGVGTEAFF

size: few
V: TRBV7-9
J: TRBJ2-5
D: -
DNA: TGTGCCAGCAGCCTGGGCCCCGCGGGGGAGACCCAGTACTTC
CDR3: CASSLGPAGETQYF

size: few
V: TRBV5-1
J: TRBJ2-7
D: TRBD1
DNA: TGCGCCAGCAACAACGGACAGGGCCCCTACGAGCAGTACTTC
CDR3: CASNNGQGPYEQYF

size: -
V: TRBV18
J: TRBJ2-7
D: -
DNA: TGTGCCAGCTCACCGAGTGAGCTGGTGGGGGAGCAGTACTTC
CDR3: CASSPSELVGEQYF

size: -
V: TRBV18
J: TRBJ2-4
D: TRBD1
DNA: TGTGCCAGCTCACCTATGGCAGGGGGTGGAAACATTCAGTACTTC
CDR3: CASSPMAGGGNIQYF

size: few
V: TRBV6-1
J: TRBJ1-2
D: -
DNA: TGTGCCAGCAGTGAGGGGGGTTCTAACTATGGCTACACCTTC
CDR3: CASSEGGSNYGYTF

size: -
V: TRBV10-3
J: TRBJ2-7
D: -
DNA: TGTGCCATCAGTACTGGACAGACCTACGAGCAGTACTTC
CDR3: CAISTGQTYEQYF

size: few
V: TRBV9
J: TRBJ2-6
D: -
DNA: TGTGCCAGCAGCGTAGCTTTCGTTGGGCCTCAAGCCCTCTCTGGGGCCAACGTCCTGACTTTC
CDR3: CASSVAFVGPQALSGANVLTF

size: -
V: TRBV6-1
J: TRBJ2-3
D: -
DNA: TGTGCCAGCAGTGAAGCGGACAGCACAGATACGCAGTATTTT
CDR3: CASSEADSTDTQYF

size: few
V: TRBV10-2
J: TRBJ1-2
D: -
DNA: TGCGCCAGCAGTGAAGCCTATGGCTACACCTTC
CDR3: CASSEAYGYTF

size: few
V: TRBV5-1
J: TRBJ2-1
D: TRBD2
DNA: TGCGCCAGCAGACCAGGCGGGGGTTTGGGAAACAATGAGCAGTTCTTC
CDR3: CASRPGGGLGNNEQFF

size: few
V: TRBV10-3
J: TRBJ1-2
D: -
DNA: TGTGCCATCAGTGACGACAGGCCCTATGGCTACACCTTC
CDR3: CAISDDRPYGYTF

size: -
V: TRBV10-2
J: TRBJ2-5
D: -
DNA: TGCGCCACCAAACCCTCTGGACCACAAGAGACCCAGTACTTC
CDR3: CATKPSGPQETQYF

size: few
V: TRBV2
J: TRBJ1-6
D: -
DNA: TGTGCCAGCAGTGGGACTGACTCCTATAATTCACCCCTCCACTTT
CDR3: CASSGTDSYNSPLHF

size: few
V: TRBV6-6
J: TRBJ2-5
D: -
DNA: TGTGCCAGCAGTAAGACTAGGGAGACCCAGTACTTC
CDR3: CASSKTRETQYF

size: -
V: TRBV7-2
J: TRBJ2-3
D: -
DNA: TGTGCCAGCAGCTTAGCAGGACACAGCACAGATACGCAGTATTTT
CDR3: CASSLAGHSTDTQYF

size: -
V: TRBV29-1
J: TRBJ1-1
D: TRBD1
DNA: TGCAGCGTTGAGATGACAGGGGGCACTGAAGCTTTCTTT
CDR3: CSVEMTGGTEAFF

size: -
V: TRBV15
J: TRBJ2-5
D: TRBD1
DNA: TGTGCCACCAGTCGGGACAGGGGTCAACAAGAGACCCAGTACTTC
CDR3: CATSRDRGQQETQYF

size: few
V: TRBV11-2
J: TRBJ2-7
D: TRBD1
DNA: TGTGCCAGCAGCCGGGACAGGGTCTACGAGCAGTACTTC
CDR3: CASSRDRVYEQYF

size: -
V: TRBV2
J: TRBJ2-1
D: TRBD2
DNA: TGTGCCAGCAGGGCGACTAGCGGGGGGGCTAAGAATGAGCAGTTCTTC
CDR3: CASRATSGGAKNEQFF

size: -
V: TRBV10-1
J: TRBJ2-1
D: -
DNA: TGCGCCAGCAGTGATGTGTCAGACCTCTGGAATGAGCAGTTCTTC
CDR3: CASSDVSDLWNEQFF

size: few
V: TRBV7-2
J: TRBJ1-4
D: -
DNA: TGTGCCAGCAGCTTTCAAGGGATTAATGAAAAACTGTTTTTT
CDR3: CASSFQGINEKLFF

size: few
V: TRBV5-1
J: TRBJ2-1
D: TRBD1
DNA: TGCGCCAGCAGCCCCGGGACAGGGTATCATGAGCAGTTCTTC
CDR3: CASSPGTGYHEQFF

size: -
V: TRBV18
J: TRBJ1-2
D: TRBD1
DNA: TGTGCCAGCTCACCTGGACAGGCTGACTATGGCTACACCTTC
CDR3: CASSPGQADYGYTF

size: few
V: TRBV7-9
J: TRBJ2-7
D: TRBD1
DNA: TGTGCCAGCAGCTTTTCTGAAGGACAGGGGGCTCCCCTATTC
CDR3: CASSFSEGQGAPLF

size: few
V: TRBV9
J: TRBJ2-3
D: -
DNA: TGTGCCAGCAGTGAATATCAGACTAGCACAGATACGCAGTATTTT
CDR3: CASSEYQTSTDTQYF

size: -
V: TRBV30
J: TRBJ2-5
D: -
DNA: TGTGCCTGGAGTTTGGAGGAGACCCAGTACTTC
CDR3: CAWSLEETQYF

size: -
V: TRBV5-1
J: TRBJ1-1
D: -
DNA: TGCGCCAGCAGCTTGTCGGGCGAAGGCGGCACTGAAGCTTTCTTT
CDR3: CASSLSGEGGTEAFF

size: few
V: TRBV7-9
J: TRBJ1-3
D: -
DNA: TGTGCCAGCAGCTTAGACTTAAGTCCACCTCTCCCTGGAAACACCATATATTTT
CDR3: CASSLDLSPPLPGNTIYF

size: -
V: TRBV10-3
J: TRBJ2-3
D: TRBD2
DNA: TGTGCCATCAGTGACCAGAATAGGGCTAGCGGGGCCACAGATACGCAGTATTTT
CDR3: CAISDQNRASGATDTQYF

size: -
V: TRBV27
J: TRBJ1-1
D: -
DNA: TGTGCCAGCAGTTTATTTGCAGCTATGAACACTGAAGCTTTCTTT
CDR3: CASSLFAAMNTEAFF

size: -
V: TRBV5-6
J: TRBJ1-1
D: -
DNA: TGTGCCAGCAGCACGGGGACACCCGCGCGGGCTTTCTTT
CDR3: CASSTGTPARAFF

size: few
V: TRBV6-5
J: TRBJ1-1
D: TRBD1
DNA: TGTGCCAGCAGTGCCCGGGACAGTGAAGCTTTCTTT
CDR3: CASSARDSEAFF

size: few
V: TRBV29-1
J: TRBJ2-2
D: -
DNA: TGCAGCGTCCTCGCCGGCGGGGAGCTGCTTTTT
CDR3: CSVLAGGELLF

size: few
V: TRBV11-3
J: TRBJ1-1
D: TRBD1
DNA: TGTGCCAGCAGCTGGGGACAGGGGACCACTGAAGCTTTCTTT
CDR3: CASSWGQGTTEAFF

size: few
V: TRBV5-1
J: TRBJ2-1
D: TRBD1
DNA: TGCGCCAGCACCCCGGGACAGGGCTCGCGTGAGCAGTTCTTC
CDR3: CASTPGQGSREQFF

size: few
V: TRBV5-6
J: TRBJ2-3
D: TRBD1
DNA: TGTGCCAGCCTGACAGGGGGCGCATTTTCAGATACGCAGTATTTT
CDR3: CASLTGGAFSDTQYF

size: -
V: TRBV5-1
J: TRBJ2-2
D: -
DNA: TGCGCCAGCGGGCAGGGGAAGCCCGGGGAGCTGTTTTTT
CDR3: CASGQGKPGELFF

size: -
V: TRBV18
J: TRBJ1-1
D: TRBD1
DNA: TGTGCCAGCTCACCACCTGTACAGGGGATGGGCACTGAAGCTTTCTTT
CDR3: CASSPPVQGMGTEAFF

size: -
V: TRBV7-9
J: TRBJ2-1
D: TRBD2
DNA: TGTGCCAGCAGCTTAACTCTTGGGGTAGCGGGGTCTTTATACAATGAGCAGTTCTTC
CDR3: CASSLTLGVAGSLYNEQFF